This entry is about one T cell receptor (beta chain). Its antigen remains unknown. A roughly 200 ng quantity of DNA, 25,000 to 30,000 T cell genomes, went into the sorted-subset replicate PCRs. Authors' data handling: Filtering was not the same, since immunoSEQ gave junction-only sequences without quality scores. Produced via immunoSEQ multiplex PCR; TCRdb's table is partial and in-frame only. V, J and clone size were drawn from that table, and D and trimming were deduced from the DNA. The table includes 2 million or so clones, 85% to 95% detected once. V shed 4 bases and J shed 4 bases, with 4 bases lying between them. In germline, CDR1 is LNHDA, CDR2 SQIVND (reference sequence). The CDR3 contains 11 residues. The entry originates in a study of shared clonotypes between healthy human individuals. Study-wide results and caveats: Across subsets, estimated richness was generally greater for naive than for memory populations. Lower generation probabilities were found for non-shared clonotypes than for those shared by all four donors.

Sequencing used naive CD4+ T cells sorted from blood. The subset denotes: CD45RA+ positively selected. The rearrangement uses TRBV19 and TRBJ1-1; D not resolved. The receptor was derived from a man aged 18 to 30 in good health. The CDR3 DNA sequence: TGTGCCAGTAGTAAGGCCACTGAAGCTTTCTTT. Protein: CASSKATEAFF.